The text below deals with one T cell receptor beta chain. The antigen is unknown. This specimen comes from a study of shared clonotypes between healthy human individuals. Study outcomes and limitations: Between a few donors, naive CD4 clonotypes were shared at a level of about 5%.

Terminally differentiated effector memory CD45RA+ cells were excluded from the naive CD8 cells, which were CD45RO-negative and positively selected for CCR7. This CDR3 is built from 11 residues. Germline loops: CDR1 DFQATT, CDR2 SNEGSKA (reference sequence). The germline V and J ends were trimmed by 2 bases and 8 bases, with 9 bases remaining between them. Profiling relied on immunoSEQ multiplex PCR, and the TCRdb table lists in-frame clones only, not all of them. The table shows 550,000 to 650,000 clones, with approximately 96% occurring only once. The V and J genes are TRBV20-1 and TRBJ1-2; D unresolved. The sample comprised naive CD8+ T cells sorted from blood. The source of this sequence is a woman between 25 and 40 years old in good health. In nucleotides, the CDR3 is TGCAGTGCTAGAATGCCACGCGGCTACACCTTC. Amino acid sequence: CSARMPRGYTF.